This T cell receptor (beta chain) was retrieved from a study of blood T cell repertoires in COVID-19. Looking at the study overall: The study drew acute and convalescent COVID-19 samples from the United States, Italy and Spain. PBMCs, B-cell-depleted T cells, or T cells provided the cDNA or gDNA that made up the material.

The sample holds a few counts of this clone. Per the original methods: Scientists estimated how many nucleated cells there were by amplifying reference gene primers. TCRdb keeps only in-frame clones here, not all; method: immunoSEQ multiplex PCR. Clone size and V and J calls were adopted from that table, with D and trimming inferred from the DNA. There are about 81,000 clones in the sample; approximately 85% occur only once, and under 30% lies in the top ten. Material: peripheral blood. This sequence was found in a human donor in a cohort sampled during active COVID-19.

Here the CDR3 reads CASSSPNRGLGGYTF. The CDR3 DNA reads TGTGCCAGCAGCTCCCCAAACAGGGGGCTAGGGGGCTACACCTTC. The V call is TRBV7-9, the J call TRBJ1-2; TRBD1 aligns across 9 bases. CDR1 and CDR2 (germline): SEHNR, FQNEAQ (reference sequence). CDR3 length equals 15 residues. J lost 8 bases, V lost 4 bases, and 11 bases had no gene match.